This passage covers 8 T cell receptor beta chains from one sample sequenced in a study of T-cell memory formation after mild COVID-19 (dated by TCRdb to about 2021). Libraries came from 5' RACE. The sequencer listed for this sample is Illumina NovaSeq 6000. The public reads were run again by TCRdb, first through fastp at Q25 and then through MiXCR, and only productive beta chains were kept. Rows with a matching CDR3 protein are joined into one entry that keeps the most common DNA and genes. The table for this sample lists about 430,000 distinct CDR3 sequences; about a sixth of them were counted only once. Of the sample, about 22% falls within the top ten clones. Sequencing was done on a sample of PBMCs or a T cell subset sorted from them (not recorded which). Receptors originate from a young man who had mild COVID-19 (a few samples of this study predate the infection). The sample titles of this study are shuffled in the database, so cell type and time point are left out; the donor was told from shared clones.

This rearrangement joins TRBV7-2 to TRBJ2-7, with 12 bases that match TRBD1. With V trimmed by 5 bases and J by 4 bases, 6 bases remained unmatched. Germline CDR1 is SGHTA and CDR2 is FQGNSA. This CDR3 region has 15 residues. In DNA, the CDR3 is TGTGCCAGCAGCGCGGGACAGGGGGCCTCGTACGAGCAGTACTTC. This encodes CASSAGQGASYEQYF.

The chain carries TRBV4-2 and TRBJ2-5; TRBD2 is a possible D gene (6 bases). Trimming shortened V by 4 bases and J by 5 bases, and 17 bases separated the two germline ends. The CDR3 totals 15 residues. Germline V gene sequence: CDR1 LGHNA, CDR2 YNFKEQ. As DNA, the CDR3 is TGTGCCAGCAGCCCAAGCCGACTAGACGGGGAGACCCAGTACTTC. This gives the protein CASSPSRLDGETQYF.

The V gene is TRBV7-9, the J gene TRBJ2-7; no definite D call. V was trimmed by 1 base and J by 7 bases, leaving 8 bases between them. This CDR3 has 12 amino acids. The germline CDR1 and CDR2 sequences are SEHNR and FQNEAQ (reference sequence). The CDR3 reads CASSLDLGEQYV. CDR3 in DNA: TGTGCCAGCAGCTTAGACTTGGGAGAGCAGTACGTC.

This clonotype has more than one count but fewer than ten. The V and J genes are TRBV5-1 and TRBJ2-3; D might be TRBD1 (5 bases). Germline CDR1 reads SGHRS; CDR2 reads YFSETQ. CDR3 length equals 15 residues. V was trimmed by 4 bases and J by 0 bases, leaving 12 bases between them. DNA of the CDR3: TGCGCCAGCAGCCCTGGTGCAGGGAGCACAGATACGCAGTATTTT. It translates to CASSPGAGSTDTQYF.

This clonotype showed up just a few times. The chain uses TRBV9 and TRBJ2-2; unclear D gene. Trimming cost V 3 bases and J 0 bases, with 18 bases left between them. The CDR3 is 18 amino acids. CDR1 and CDR2 (germline): SGDLS, YYNGEE. The CDR3 here is CASSALGSTRTNTGELFF. CDR3 nucleotide sequence: TGTGCCAGCAGCGCGTTGGGTTCCACACGGACGAACACCGGGGAGCTGTTTTTT.

In this sample, this clonotype turned up a few times. The chain joins TRBV25-1 to TRBJ2-2; no definite D call. CDR1 is MGHDK and CDR2 is SYGVNS in the germline V gene. This CDR3 spans 14 amino acids. The V end was cut by 6 bases, the J end by 3 bases, with 11 bases between. As DNA, the CDR3 is TGTGCCAGCAGCCCCCGCCCTGACACCGGGGAGCTGTTTTTT. This sequence encodes CASSPRPDTGELFF. Together with reference TRBV25-1 and TRBJ2-2, the CDR3 gives the full variable domain: EADIYQTPRYLVIGTGKKITLECSQTMGHDKMYWYQQDPGMELHLIHYSYGVNSTEKGDLSSESTVSRIRTEHFPLTLESARPSHTSQYLCASSPRPDTGELFFGEGSRLTVL.

This clonotype was observed a handful of times. This chain uses TRBV7-9 with TRBJ1-4; D gene ambiguous. The CDR3 totals 13 residues. CDR1 is SEHNR, CDR2 FQNEAQ, per germline (reference sequence). V lost 4 bases and J lost 5, with 8 bases in between. The DNA of the CDR3 is TGTGCCAGCAGCTCCGGAGGGAATGAAAAACTGTTTTTT. This codes for CASSSGGNEKLFF.

Many counts were recorded for this clonotype. The V gene is TRBV7-9, the J gene TRBJ2-1; D call uncertain. Deletions cut 5 bases from V and 10 bases from J, with 6 bases between. The germline V gene encodes CDR1 SEHNR and CDR2 FQNEAQ (reference sequence). The CDR3 covers 10 residues. CDR3 sequence: CASSGREQFF. Here the CDR3 DNA reads TGTGCCAGCAGCGGTAGGGAGCAGTTCTTC.